Given below is one TCR beta chain in context. The antigen is not known. Germline-derived CDR1 and CDR2 are SEHNR and FQNEAQ (reference sequence). This CDR3 has 13 residues. Unmatched junction bases numbered 2, after V lost 2 bases and J lost 6 bases. The data belong to a study of beta chain features in type 1 diabetes. Turning to the study itself: When patients were set against healthy donors, age, gender and cell yields were similar. Regarding the study as a whole: VDJ junctions sequenced from type 1 diabetes patients showed fewer insertions and more deletions. When Type 1 diabetes patients were examined, their TCRB CDR3s proved moderately but significantly shorter in all four CD4+ subsets.

The entirety of the isolated RNA underwent reverse transcription, so expressed TCRB transcripts were sequenced. Only in-frame clones appear in the TCRdb table, and some are missing; sequencing was by immunoSEQ multiplex PCR. The table includes roughly 340,000 clones, around 12% detected once. A sort by CD45RO/CCR7/CD25/CD127/CD95/CD27 yielded CD4+ naive, central memory, regulatory and stem cell-like memory cells. The chain carries TRBV7-9 and TRBJ2-3; 7 bases fit TRBD2. Sequenced sample: naive CD4+ T cells from blood. The receptor's source is a woman aged 18-35 years with type 1 diabetes. CDR3 nucleotide sequence: TGTGCCAGCAGCTTACTAGCGGCGGATACGCAGTATTTT. It yields the protein CASSLLAADTQYF.